Shown below are 25 T cell receptor beta chains from a single sample sequenced in a study of vaccination and CD4 T cells after COVID-19. Treatment defined: roughly ten-day PBMC culture with coronavirus spike peptide pools or control peptides (ViraFEST assay). The study sequenced cultured CD4+ T cell DNA using the Oncomine TCR Beta short-read assay. A single record per CDR3 protein comes from TCRdb applying MiXCR to the PCR reads. The sample includes around 17,000 distinct CDR3 sequences, around 58% of them seen just once. Their specific antigens are unknown. Sequenced material: CD4+ T cells from blood, cultured in vitro. These TCRs come from a human donor who had recovered from COVID-19.

The chain employs TRBV2 and TRBJ2-5, with 7 bases matching TRBD2. Germline V gives CDR1 SNHLY, CDR2 FYNNEI. Germline trimming cut 4 bases from V and 5 bases from J; bases unmatched to any gene: 7. The CDR3 covers 14 residues. CDR3 in amino acids: CASSAPGGGETQYF. The CDR3, as DNA: TGTGCCAGCAGTGCCCCCGGGGGAGGGGAGACCCAGTACTTC.

In its sample, this clonotype was seen a few times. The J gene is TRBJ2-7, the V gene TRBV11-2; 11 bases fit TRBD1. This CDR3 has 16 amino acids. In germline, CDR1 is SGHAT, CDR2 FQNNGV. V lost 4 bases to trimming and J lost 7 bases; unmatched junction nucleotides: 12. The CDR3: CASSSHSGTGGSEQYF. In DNA form, the CDR3 reads TGTGCCAGCAGCTCGCACTCCGGGACAGGGGGAAGTGAGCAGTACTTC.

The rearrangement uses TRBV7-2 and TRBJ1-2; D may be TRBD1 (6 bases). The ends were cut back, 5 bases at V and 4 bases at J, with 17 bases in the middle. Germline V gene sequence: CDR1 SGHTA, CDR2 FQGNSA. This CDR3 spans 15 amino acids. CDR3 coding DNA: TGTGCCAGCAGCCCTTGGGGGGCAGCGAGCTATGGCTACACCTTC. Translated: CASSPWGAASYGYTF.

The rearrangement joins TRBV6-1 to TRBJ2-1, with D perhaps TRBD2 (5 bases). The CDR3 has 15 residues. Trimming left V 3 bases short and J 0 bases short, with 9 bases between. Germline V gene data show CDR1 as MNHNS and CDR2 as SASEGT. Written as DNA, the CDR3 is TGTGCCAGCAGTGACACCGGGGACTCCTACAATGAGCAGTTCTTC. Its protein is CASSDTGDSYNEQFF.

The chain joins TRBV2 to TRBJ2-5; the match to TRBD1 covers 7 bases. This CDR3 region has 13 residues. Looked up from germline, CDR1 is SNHLY and CDR2 is FYNNEI. V trimming: 5 bases; J trimming: 1 base; junction bases outside the gene matches: 1. CDR3: CASSWDSQETQYF. CDR3 nucleotides: TGTGCCAGCAGTTGGGACAGCCAAGAGACCCAGTACTTC.

This clonotype was counted between two and nine times. V usage is TRBV6-5 and J usage is TRBJ1-5; D remains unclear. Trimming cost V 2 bases and J 2 bases, with 7 bases left between them. From germline, CDR1 is MNHEY and CDR2 SVGAGI. The CDR3 totals 14 residues. The CDR3: CASSYGRGNQPQHF. The CDR3 DNA reads TGTGCCAGCAGTTACGGGCGGGGCAATCAGCCCCAGCATTTT.

The chain carries TRBV19 and TRBJ2-2; 7 nucleotides line up with TRBD1. With V trimmed by 4 bases and J by 6 bases, 5 bases remained unmatched. Per the germline V gene, CDR1 is LNHDA and CDR2 is SQIVND (reference sequence). This CDR3 contains 14 residues. CDR3 nucleotide sequence: TGTGCCAGTAGTACCGGGACAGAGCCCGGGGAGCTGTTTTTT. It specifies CASSTGTEPGELFF.

The V gene is TRBV28, the J gene TRBJ1-4, with D unresolved. CDR1 is MDHEN, CDR2 SYDVKM, per germline. The CDR3 totals 12 residues. V dropped 8 bases and J dropped 6 bases, with 10 bases sitting between them. The CDR3 spells CASGGIYEKLFF. CDR3 DNA sequence: TGTGCCAGCGGAGGGATTTATGAAAAACTGTTTTTT.

This clonotype appeared a few times. The CDR3 DNA sequence: TGTGCCACCAGTGATGGGCCCCTCTCTGGAAACACCATATATTTT. This codes for CATSDGPLSGNTIYF. The V gene is TRBV24-1, the J gene TRBJ1-3, with D uncertain. The V end lost 3 bases, the J end lost 0 bases, and 8 bases lay between the germline ends. Germline values: CDR1 KGHDR, CDR2 SFDVKD. This CDR3 region has 15 residues.

The V call is TRBV5-1, the J call TRBJ2-6, with TRBD1 matching 7 bases. CDR1 is SGHRS and CDR2 is YFSETQ in the germline V gene. The CDR3 spans 16 residues. Trimming cost V 2 bases and J 0 bases; bases outside gene matches: 2. The CDR3 sequence is CASSFEGASGANVLTF. The CDR3 region has the DNA TGCGCCAGCAGCTTCGAGGGGGCCTCTGGGGCCAACGTCCTGACTTTC.

This clonotype was detected a few times. The chain combines TRBV7-3 with TRBJ2-2; TRBD1 or TRBD2 may be the D gene (5 bases each). Trimming took off 1 base at V and 1 base at J, with 10 bases between the two ends. This CDR3 has 16 amino acids. Germline V lookup: CDR1 SGHTA, CDR2 FQGTGA. CDR3 loop: CASSLRGRGNTGELFF. CDR3 bases: TGTGCCAGCAGCTTAAGGGGGAGAGGGAACACCGGGGAGCTGTTTTTT. Using reference TRBV7-3 and TRBJ2-2 for the parts outside the CDR3, the full variable domain is GAGVSQTPSNKVTEKGKYVELRCDPISGHTALYWYRQSLGQGPEFLIYFQGTGAADDSGLPNDRFFAVRPEGSVSTLKIQRTERGDSAVYLCASSLRGRGNTGELFFGEGSRLTVL.

CDR3 DNA: TGTGCCAGCACCACGGGTAGGGCCCAAACTGGGGAAAAACTGTTTTTT. Protein: CASTTGRAQTGEKLFF. The gene calls are TRBV2 and TRBJ1-4; D is ambiguous. Germline V CDR1 and CDR2: SNHLY, FYNNEI. Trimming stripped 7 bases from V and 8 bases from J, with 23 bases between. The CDR3 length is 16 residues.

The chain is built from TRBV20-1 and TRBJ1-1, with 9 bases lining up with TRBD1. J gave up 6 bases and V 4 bases, and 3 bases lay outside the gene matches. The length of the CDR3 is 12 residues. CDR1 and CDR2 from the germline V gene are DFQATT and SNEGSKA (reference sequence). CDR3 sequence: CSATRDRAEAFF. DNA of the CDR3: TGCAGTGCTACCCGGGACAGGGCTGAAGCTTTCTTT.

This sequence joins TRBV6-1 and TRBJ2-1, with 10 bases aligning to TRBD2. The CDR3 runs to 15 residues. V was pared by 6 bases and J by 3 bases, with 5 bases of the junction left unmatched. Germline CDR1 and CDR2: MNHNS and SASEGT. This chain's CDR3 is CASRRRTSGYNEQFF. For the CDR3, the DNA is TGTGCCAGCAGACGCAGGACTAGCGGCTACAATGAGCAGTTCTTC.

The chain recombines TRBV4-2 with TRBJ2-1; 10 bases map to TRBD2. The CDR3 runs 16 residues. CDR1 and CDR2 (germline): LGHNA, YNFKEQ. The ends lost 8 bases at V and 4 bases at J; junction bases unmatched: 11. CDR3 nucleotide sequence: TGTGCCAGCGCGAGAAGCGAGCGGGAGGGATACAATGAGCAGTTCTTC. Its protein is CASARSEREGYNEQFF.

The chain employs TRBV20-1 and TRBJ2-3, with D maybe TRBD1 (5 bases). This CDR3 comprises 16 residues. Trimming stripped 3 bases from V and 1 base from J, with 17 bases between. CDR1 DFQATT and CDR2 SNEGSKA come from the germline V gene (reference sequence). The DNA of the CDR3 is TGCAGTGCTAGGTTTCAGGGATTAAAAGGCACAGATACGCAGTATTTT. Translation: CSARFQGLKGTDTQYF.

This clonotype is termed medium-sized. This chain uses TRBV30 with TRBJ2-2; unclear D gene. With 0 bases removed from V and 2 bases from J, the gap between germline ends came to 7 bases. The CDR3 has 14 amino acids. CDR1 GTSNPN and CDR2 SVGIG come from the germline V gene (reference sequence). CDR3 nucleotide sequence: TGTGCCTGGAGTGTAGGGCAAAACACCGGGGAGCTGTTTTTT. Residues: CAWSVGQNTGELFF.

The chain combines TRBV20-1 with TRBJ2-7; D tentatively reads TRBD1 or TRBD2 (5 bases each). CDR3 size: 17 residues. Germline lookup yields CDR1 DFQATT and CDR2 SNEGSKA (reference sequence). Trimming removed 0 bases from V and 0 bases from J, with 18 bases in between. CDR3 nucleotide sequence: TGCAGTGCTAGAGATGTAACGGGACGGGCTAGCTCCTACGAGCAGTACTTC. It yields the protein CSARDVTGRASSYEQYF.

The genes are TRBV11-2 and TRBJ2-7; 8 nucleotides match TRBD1. Germline V gene sequence: CDR1 SGHAT, CDR2 FQNNGV. The CDR3 loop spans 15 amino acids. V dropped 5 bases and J dropped 0; count of bases not matched to a gene: 6. The CDR3 nucleotides read TGTGCCAGCAGCCTGGACAGGGTCATCTCCTACGAGCAGTACTTC. The encoded protein is CASSLDRVISYEQYF.

The genes are TRBV30 and TRBJ1-5; D remains ambiguous. CDR1 and CDR2 from the germline V gene are GTSNPN and SVGIG (reference sequence). This CDR3 region has 13 residues. The germline V and J ends were trimmed by 2 bases and 2 bases, with 7 bases remaining between them. The CDR3 DNA reads TGTGCCTGGAGTAAATCTGGCAATCAGCCCCAGCATTTT. Its translation: CAWSKSGNQPQHF.

This clonotype was counted a few times. This sequence joins TRBV7-3 and TRBJ2-3; no firm D call. CDR1 and CDR2 from the germline V gene are SGHTA and FQGTGA. The CDR3 totals 14 residues. V lost 0 bases and J 4 bases, leaving 8 bases between the germline ends. CDR3 protein: CASSLTAGSDTQYF. The DNA for the CDR3 is TGTGCCAGCAGCTTAACGGCAGGTTCAGATACGCAGTATTTT.

This chain links TRBV10-3 with TRBJ2-5; maybe TRBD2 (7 bases). Between the trimmed V and J ends, which lost 2 bases and 9 bases, there was a span of 16 bases. The CDR3 extends over 14 amino acids. Germline CDR1 reads ENHRY; CDR2 reads SYGVKD. CDR3 protein: CAISEPPGEGAQYF. CDR3 bases: TGTGCCATCAGTGAGCCTCCAGGGGAGGGGGCCCAGTACTTC.

The V and J genes are TRBV6-1 and TRBJ2-3; TRBD1 aligns across 8 bases. The J segment lost 4 bases and the V segment lost 3 bases, leaving 3 bases of the junction unmatched. CDR1 and CDR2 from the germline V gene are MNHNS and SASEGT. The CDR3 length is 14 residues. The CDR3 DNA reads TGTGCCAGCAGTGATCAGGGGGCTCCAGATACGCAGTATTTT. It yields the protein CASSDQGAPDTQYF.

V is TRBV7-9 and J is TRBJ1-1; weak D call: TRBD1 (5 bases). Per the germline V gene, CDR1 is SEHNR and CDR2 is FQNEAQ (reference sequence). The V gene lost 11 bases and the J gene lost 3 bases, with 10 bases spanning the gap. The CDR3 loop spans 11 amino acids. CDR3 sequence: CASGFYTEAFF. In DNA form, the CDR3 reads TGTGCCTCAGGGTTTTACACTGAAGCTTTCTTT.

The chain uses TRBV20-1 and TRBJ1-1; 7 bases line up with TRBD1. The CDR3 totals 14 residues. The V gene's germline CDR1 is DFQATT and CDR2 SNEGSKA (reference sequence). Germline trimming cut 8 bases from V and 2 bases from J; bases unmatched to any gene: 11. This chain's CDR3 is CSYRQGHENTEAFF. CDR3 DNA: TGCAGTTACCGACAGGGACATGAAAACACTGAAGCTTTCTTT.